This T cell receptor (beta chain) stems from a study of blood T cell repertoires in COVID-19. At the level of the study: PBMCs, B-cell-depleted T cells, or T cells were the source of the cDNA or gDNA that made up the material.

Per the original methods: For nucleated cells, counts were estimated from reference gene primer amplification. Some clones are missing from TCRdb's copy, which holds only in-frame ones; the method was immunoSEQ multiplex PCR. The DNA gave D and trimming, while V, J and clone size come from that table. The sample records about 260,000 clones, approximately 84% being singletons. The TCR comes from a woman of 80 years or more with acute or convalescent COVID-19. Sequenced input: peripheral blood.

CDR3 DNA sequence: TGCGCCAGCAGCCTTAACAGGGGTCGTACCGGGGAGCTGTTTTTT. This codes for CASSLNRGRTGELFF. The rearrangement joins TRBV5-1 to TRBJ2-2; TRBD1 agrees at 7 bases. Per the germline V gene, CDR1 is SGHRS and CDR2 is YFSETQ. Unmatched junction bases numbered 8, after V lost 4 bases and J lost 5 bases. The CDR3 contains 15 residues.